This T cell receptor (beta chain) was found in a study of blood T cells in healthy people across ages. Through a sample-barcoded 5' primer and a J-beta primer mix, a second PCR was run for roughly 7 to 11 cycles. TCRdb analysed the 5' RACE reads with MiXCR anew, one entry per CDR3 protein. The profile covers 1.5 million to 1.8 million distinct CDR3 sequences, with 35% to 45% appearing a single time and approximately 4.1% taken by the ten largest. CDR1 MDHEN and CDR2 SYDVKM come from the germline V gene. This CDR3 is 14 amino acids long. The V and J ends lost 4 bases and 11 bases, in that order; junction bases with no gene match: 13.

Sequenced: blood. The chain carries TRBV28 and TRBJ2-5, with TRBD2 matching over 7 bases. This receptor was obtained from a woman between 18 and 29 years old in good health. This chain's CDR3 is CASSSASGSNEQYF. As DNA, the CDR3 is TGTGCCAGCAGTTCAGCTAGCGGTAGCAATGAGCAGTACTTC.